Reported below is one TCR beta chain. The CDR3 sequence is 15 residues long. The ends lost 9 bases at V and 2 bases at J; junction bases unmatched: 9. Germline CDR1 is MDHEN and CDR2 is SYDVKM. Authors' methods: Reference gene primer amplification gave nucleated cell count estimates. Clones were sequenced by immunoSEQ multiplex PCR, and TCRdb holds only the in-frame ones, with some missing. For V, J and clone size, that table is used; D and trimming come from the DNA. Among around 300,000 clones, around 92% were seen once, and the ten largest hold approximately 2%. The data stem from a study of blood T cell repertoires in COVID-19. Two negative PCRs, clearance, or symptom resolution had been documented for recovered Cohort 3 donors.

The origin of this receptor is a woman aged 55-75 years who had recovered from COVID-19. What was sequenced was PBMCs or T cells enriched from blood (not recorded which). The chain couples TRBV28 to TRBJ1-4, with TRBD1 matching over 7 bases. CDR3 in DNA: TGTGCCAGTTCTTCCGGGACAGCCACTAATGAAAAACTGTTTTTT. Protein: CASSSGTATNEKLFF.